This T cell receptor (beta chain) was documented in a study of human T cells and chemical hapten exposure. The library tagged each cDNA molecule with unique molecular identifiers. One entry per CDR3 protein, called by TCRdb with MiXCR from the RACE reads. The sample has 30,000 to 40,000 distinct CDR3 sequences; just under 6.5% are singletons. As for time point: patch test 1, 2 weeks after DPC sensitization. Treatment meaning: therapeutic diphenylcyclopropenone sensitization with weekly scalp DPC. Extraction yielded total RNA from whole blood (unfractionated). This clonotype appeared a few times. This CDR3 region has 15 residues. V dropped 4 bases and J dropped 4 bases, with 13 bases sitting between them. The germline V gene has CDR1 KGHSH and CDR2 LQKENI.

This rearrangement joins TRBV18 to TRBJ1-4; D possibly corresponds to TRBD1 (6 bases). This TCR derives from a woman in her thirties with alopecia areata. Some clones in this sample may be carry-over from other donors' samples. The sequencing here drew on whole blood, taken in connection with sensitization to the hapten diphenylcyclopropenone (DPC). The CDR3 is CASSRLTGFNEKLFF. CDR3 DNA sequence: TGTGCCAGCTCACGACTAACAGGGTTTAATGAAAAACTGTTTTTT. Together with reference TRBV18 and TRBJ1-4, the CDR3 gives the full variable domain: NAGVMQNPRHLVRRRGQEARLRCSPMKGHSHVYWYRQLPEEGLKFMVYLQKENIIDESGMPKERFSAEFPKEGPSILRIQQVVRGDSAAYFCASSRLTGFNEKLFFGSGTQLSVL.